This T cell receptor (beta chain) was captured in a study of OX40 agonist ivuxolimab in advanced cancers. About this clone: The antigen is undetermined.

Trimming shortened V by 4 bases and J by 12 bases, and 19 bases separated the two germline ends. The CDR3 spans 13 residues. Germline lookup yields CDR1 SGHDT and CDR2 YYEEEE. Broader study findings: Determination of antigen specificity was not performed for the expanded peripheral T cells. Averaging showed that CD8+ T cells had more expanded clones than CD4+ did.

Some clones are missing from TCRdb's copy, which holds only in-frame ones; the method was immunoSEQ multiplex PCR. Altogether 47,000 or so clones are present, more than 75% being singletons, with the ten largest covering 11%. V and J are TRBV5-6 and TRBJ1-1; D might be TRBD1 (6 bases). This material consisted of CD4+ or CD8+ T cells sorted from blood, taken in a trial of the OX40 agonist ivuxolimab. This clonotype was sampled from an adult with an advanced solid tumor such as melanoma, head and neck, liver or kidney cancer. The DNA of the CDR3 is TGTGCCAGCAGCAGTGCCCGACAGGCTTGGACTTTCTTT. This codes for CASSSARQAWTFF. The entire variable domain, with the rest obtained from reference TRBV5-6 and TRBJ1-1, is as follows: DAGVTQSPTHLIKTRGQQVTLRCSPKSGHDTVSWYQQALGQGPQFIFQYYEEEERQRGNFPDRFSGHQFPNYSSELNVNALLLGDSALYLCASSSARQAWTFFGQGTRLTVV.